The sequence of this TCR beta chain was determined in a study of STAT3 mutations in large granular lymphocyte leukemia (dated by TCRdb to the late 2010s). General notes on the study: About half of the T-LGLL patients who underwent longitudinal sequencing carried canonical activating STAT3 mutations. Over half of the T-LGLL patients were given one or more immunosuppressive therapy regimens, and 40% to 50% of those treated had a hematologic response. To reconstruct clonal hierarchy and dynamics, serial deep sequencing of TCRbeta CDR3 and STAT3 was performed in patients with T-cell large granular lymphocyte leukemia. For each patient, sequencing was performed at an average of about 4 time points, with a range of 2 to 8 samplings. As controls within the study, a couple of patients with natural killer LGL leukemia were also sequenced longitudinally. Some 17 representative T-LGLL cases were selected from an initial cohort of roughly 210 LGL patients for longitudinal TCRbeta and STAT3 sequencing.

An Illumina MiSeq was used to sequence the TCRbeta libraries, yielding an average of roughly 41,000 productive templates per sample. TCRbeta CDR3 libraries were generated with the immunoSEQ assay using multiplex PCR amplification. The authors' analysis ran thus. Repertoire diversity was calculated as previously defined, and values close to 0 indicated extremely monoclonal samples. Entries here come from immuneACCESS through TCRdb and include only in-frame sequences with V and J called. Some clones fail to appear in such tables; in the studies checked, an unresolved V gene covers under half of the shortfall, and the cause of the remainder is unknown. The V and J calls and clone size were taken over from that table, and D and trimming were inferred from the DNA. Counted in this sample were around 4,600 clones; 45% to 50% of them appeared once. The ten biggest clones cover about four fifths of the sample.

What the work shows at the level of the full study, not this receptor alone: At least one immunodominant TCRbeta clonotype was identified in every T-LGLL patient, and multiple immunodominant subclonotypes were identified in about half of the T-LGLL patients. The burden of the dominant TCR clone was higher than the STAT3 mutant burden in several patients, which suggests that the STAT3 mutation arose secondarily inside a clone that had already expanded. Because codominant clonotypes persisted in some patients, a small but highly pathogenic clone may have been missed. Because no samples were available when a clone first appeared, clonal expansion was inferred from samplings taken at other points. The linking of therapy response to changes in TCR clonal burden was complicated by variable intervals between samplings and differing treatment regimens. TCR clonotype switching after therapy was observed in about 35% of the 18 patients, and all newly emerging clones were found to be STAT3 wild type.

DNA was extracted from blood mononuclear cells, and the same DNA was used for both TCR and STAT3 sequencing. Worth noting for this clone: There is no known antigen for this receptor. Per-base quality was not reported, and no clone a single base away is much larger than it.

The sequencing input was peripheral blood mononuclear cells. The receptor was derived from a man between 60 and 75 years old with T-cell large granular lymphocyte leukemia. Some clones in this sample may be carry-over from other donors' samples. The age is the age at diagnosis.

The base sequence is TGTGCCTGGAGTCGAGGGCAGGGTGGAACAGATACGCAGTATTTT. Translated, this is CAWSRGQGGTDTQYF. Recombination joined TRBV30 with TRBJ2-3; the D gene is tentatively TRBD1 or TRBD2, each matching 5 bases. Trimming at the junction amounts to 2 bases on V and 3 bases on J, and the germline ends lie 15 bases apart. The CDR3 starts with the cysteine, ends with the phenylalanine, and has 15 residues. Solely the CDR3 DNA is kept, with 45 bases framed from the first base. The germline V gene (reference sequence) gives CDR1 as GTSNPN and CDR2 as SVGIG.